A single sample gave rise to the 10 T cell receptor beta chains below, sequenced in a study of molecular identifiers for immune sequencing clone quantification (dated by TCRdb to the late 2010s). Preparation of the library involved PCR. The sample was run on an Illumina HiSeq 4000. Clones were called with MiXCR by TCRdb after fastp trimmed the public reads at Q25, and only in-frame beta chains were retained. Merged by CDR3 protein, the rows form single entries marked with the most common genes and DNA. The sample includes around 460,000 distinct CDR3 sequences, with about 20% observed a single time. 0.65% to 0.95% of the sample is in the top ten clones. Specimen: naive CD8+ T cells from blood, with Jurkat cell RNA spiked in. The meaning of the sample's cell subset or site label: FACS-sorted CD8+CD4-CCR7+CD45RA+ naive T cells. Receptors were obtained from a human donor in good health. Some libraries in this study had Jurkat cell RNA spiked in.

This clonotype showed up many times. The chain couples TRBV30 to TRBJ2-1; no firm D call. In germline, CDR1 is GTSNPN, CDR2 SVGIG (reference sequence). CDR3 size: 12 residues. V lost 4 bases and J lost 1, with 5 bases in between. CDR3 nucleotides: TGTGCCTGGAAGGCTTCCTACAATGAGCAGTTCTTC. It translates to CAWKASYNEQFF.

Many counts were recorded for this clonotype. The rearrangement uses TRBV7-9 and TRBJ2-2; no definite D call. Between the trimmed V and J ends, which lost 3 bases and 3 bases, there was a span of 2 bases. The CDR3 totals 12 residues. The germline V gene has CDR1 SEHNR and CDR2 FQNEAQ (reference sequence). CDR3 protein: CASSFDTGELFF. Written as DNA, the CDR3 is TGTGCCAGCAGCTTCGACACCGGGGAGCTGTTTTTT.

This clonotype appeared a few times. The chain uses TRBV14 and TRBJ2-5; TRBD1 is a possible D gene (5 bases). The V end was cut by 4 bases, the J end by 2 bases, with 17 bases between. Germline CDR1 reads SGHDN; CDR2 reads FVKESK. The CDR3 contains 16 residues. CDR3 in amino acids: CASSRTPGHQQETQYF. The CDR3 DNA follows: TGTGCCAGCAGCCGGACACCGGGCCACCAACAAGAGACCCAGTACTTC. The full variable domain, completed using reference TRBV14 and TRBJ2-5, is EAGVTQFPSHSVIEKGQTVTLRCDPISGHDNLYWYRRVMGKEIKFLLHFVKESKQDESGMPNNRFLAERTGGTYSTLKVQPAELEDSGVYFCASSRTPGHQQETQYFGPGTRLLVL.

This clonotype occurred a few times. CDR3 loop: CASTGGLAGELFF. CDR3 DNA: TGTGCCAGTACGGGGGGGCTCGCCGGGGAGCTGTTTTTT. The chain joins TRBV19 to TRBJ2-2, with TRBD2 matching 8 bases. The CDR3 sequence is 13 residues long. From germline, CDR1 is LNHDA and CDR2 SQIVND (reference sequence). With 7 bases clipped from V and 6 bases from J, the junction kept 4 bases outside the gene matches. Looking up the rest from reference TRBV19 and TRBJ2-2 gives the full variable domain: DGGITQSPKYLFRKEGQNVTLSCEQNLNHDAMYWYRQDPGQGLRLIYYSQIVNDFQKGDIAEGYSVSREKKESFPLTVTSAQKNPTAFYLCASTGGLAGELFFGEGSRLTVL.

The chain combines TRBV5-1 with TRBJ1-5; 12 positions agree with TRBD1. CDR3 length equals 16 residues. Germline V gene data show CDR1 as SGHRS and CDR2 as YFSETQ. V lost 4 bases to trimming and J lost 6 bases; unmatched junction nucleotides: 8. The CDR3 DNA sequence: TGCGCCAGCAGCATCCGGGACAGGGGGCGCGGTCAGCCCCAGCATTTT. Its translation is CASSIRDRGRGQPQHF.

As for this clonotype: A much larger clone is a single base away; this may be a read error. This chain links TRBV5-1 with TRBJ2-5, with TRBD1 identical over 7 bases. Per germline, CDR1 SGHRS and CDR2 YFSETQ. CDR3 length: 15 residues. The CDR3 sequence: CVSSLDRRLQETQYF. The CDR3 nucleotides read TGCGTCAGCAGCTTGGACAGGCGACTACAAGAGACCCAGTACTTC.

Ten or more counts support this clonotype. The J gene is TRBJ2-7, the V gene TRBV30, with D possibly matching TRBD1 (5 bases). The ends were cut back, 3 bases at V and 3 bases at J, with 12 bases in the middle. Germline lookup yields CDR1 GTSNPN and CDR2 SVGIG (reference sequence). The CDR3 runs to 13 residues. This chain's CDR3 is CAWRAGLSYEQYF. The DNA for the CDR3 is TGTGCCTGGAGAGCAGGGTTAAGCTACGAGCAGTACTTC.

The table lists this clonotype with a few counts. The gene calls are TRBV2 and TRBJ1-1; D gene unclear. This CDR3 comprises 15 residues. V lost 4 bases and J 0 bases, leaving 12 bases between the germline ends. From germline, CDR1 is SNHLY and CDR2 FYNNEI. Here the CDR3 DNA reads TGTGCCAGCAGTGTAACAGAAGATATGAACACTGAAGCTTTCTTT. It codes for CASSVTEDMNTEAFF.

Regarding this clonotype: This may be a read error: a much more frequent sequence differs by one nucleotide. Because it lacks the conserved phenylalanine or tryptophan at the end, this CDR3 is likely a read error. This sequence joins TRBV5-3 and TRBJ2-7; D is ambiguous. TRBV5-3 belongs to the ORF category, with a function that is uncertain. The CDR3 has 12 residues. CDR3 coding DNA: TGTGCCAGCAGCTCCCTTGGGGACGAGCAGTACCTC. Amino acid sequence: CASSSLGDEQYL.

This chain joins TRBV5-5 and TRBJ1-2, with D uncertain. Germline loops: CDR1 SGHKS, CDR2 YYEKEE (reference sequence). The CDR3 length is 12 residues. The V end lost 0 bases, the J end lost 10 bases, and 10 bases lay between the germline ends. The CDR3 spells CASSLDFQLYTF. In DNA, the CDR3 is TGTGCCAGCAGCTTGGATTTTCAGCTCTACACCTTC.